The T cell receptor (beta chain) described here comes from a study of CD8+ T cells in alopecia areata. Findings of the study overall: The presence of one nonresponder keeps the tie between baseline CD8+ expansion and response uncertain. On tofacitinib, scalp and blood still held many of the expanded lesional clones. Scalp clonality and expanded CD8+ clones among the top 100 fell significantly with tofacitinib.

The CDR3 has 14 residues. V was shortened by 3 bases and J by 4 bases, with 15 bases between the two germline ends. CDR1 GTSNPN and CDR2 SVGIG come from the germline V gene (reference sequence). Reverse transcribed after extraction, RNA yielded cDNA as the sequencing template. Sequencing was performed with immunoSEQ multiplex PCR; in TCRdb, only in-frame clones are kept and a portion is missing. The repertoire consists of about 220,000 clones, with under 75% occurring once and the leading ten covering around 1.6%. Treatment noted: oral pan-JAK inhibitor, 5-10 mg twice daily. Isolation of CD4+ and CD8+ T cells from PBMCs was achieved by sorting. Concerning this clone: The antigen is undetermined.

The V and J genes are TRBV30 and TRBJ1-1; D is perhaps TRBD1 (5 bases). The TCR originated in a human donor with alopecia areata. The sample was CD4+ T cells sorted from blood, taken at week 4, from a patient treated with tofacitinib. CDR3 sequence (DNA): TGTGCCTGGAGACCGGGATACACAGGCACTGAAGCTTTCTTT. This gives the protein CAWRPGYTGTEAFF. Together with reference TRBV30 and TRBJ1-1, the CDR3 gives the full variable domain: SQTIHQWPATLVQPVGSPLSLECTVEGTSNPNLYWYRQAAGRGLQLLFYSVGIGQISSEVPQNLSASRPQDRQFILSSKKLLLSDSGFYLCAWRPGYTGTEAFFGQGTRLTVV.